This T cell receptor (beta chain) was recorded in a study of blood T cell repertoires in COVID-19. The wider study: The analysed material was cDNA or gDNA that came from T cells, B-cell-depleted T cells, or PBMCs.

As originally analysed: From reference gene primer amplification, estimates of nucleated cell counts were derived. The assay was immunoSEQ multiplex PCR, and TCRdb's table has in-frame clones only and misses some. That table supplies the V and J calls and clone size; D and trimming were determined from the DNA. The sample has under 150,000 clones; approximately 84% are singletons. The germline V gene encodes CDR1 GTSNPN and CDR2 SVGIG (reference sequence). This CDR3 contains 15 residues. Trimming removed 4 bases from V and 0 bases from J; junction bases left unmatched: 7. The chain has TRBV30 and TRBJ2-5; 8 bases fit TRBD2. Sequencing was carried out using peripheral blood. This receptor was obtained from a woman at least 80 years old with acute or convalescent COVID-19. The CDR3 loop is CAWNHHGRDQETQYF. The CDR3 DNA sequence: TGTGCCTGGAATCATCACGGGAGGGACCAAGAGACCCAGTACTTC.